This T cell receptor beta chain was captured in a study of blood T cell repertoires in COVID-19. Study-level background: Nucleic acid was either cDNA or gDNA, and it came from T cells, B-cell-depleted T cells, or PBMCs.

In the study's own analysis: Using reference gene primer amplification, nucleated cell counts were estimated. Assay: immunoSEQ multiplex PCR; the TCRdb copy retains only in-frame clones and omits some. V and J calls and clone size follow that table, whereas D and trimming were derived from the DNA. The top ten hold just over 9.5% of the sample, which has fewer than 350,000 clones, 80% to 90% seen once. This clone appeared a single time. Seattle-derived patients entered the study during active infection and were followed longitudinally. The CDR3 is 17 residues long. The germline CDR1 and CDR2 sequences are SGHTA and FQGTGA. V trimming: 7 bases; J trimming: 0 bases; junction bases outside the gene matches: 9.

Sequencing was carried out using peripheral blood. The receptor comes from a man under 40 with COVID-19, enrolled during active disease. The V and J genes are TRBV7-3 and TRBJ2-6; 7 nucleotides match TRBD1. In nucleotides, the CDR3 is TGTGCCAGCACCATGGACAGGCCTAGCTCTGGGGCCAACGTCCTGACTTTC. Protein: CASTMDRPSSGANVLTF.